A single sample gave rise to the 4 T cell receptor beta chains below, sequenced in a study of blood T cell repertoires in COVID-19. Using immunoSEQ multiplex PCR, the repertoire was profiled, and TCRdb retains in-frame clones only, with some absent. The repertoire holds roughly 160,000 clones, with 85% as singletons. The specimen was peripheral blood. The origin of the receptors is a man aged 40-49 years with acute or convalescent COVID-19.

The chain employs TRBV9 and TRBJ1-6, with unresolved D. There are 14 residues in the CDR3. The germline CDR1 and CDR2 sequences are SGDLS and YYNGEE. Trimming left V 0 bases short and J 10 bases short, with 11 bases between. CDR3 region: CASSVAEVRSPLHF. CDR3 coding DNA: TGTGCCAGCAGCGTAGCTGAGGTGAGGTCACCCCTCCACTTT.

V usage is TRBV27 and J usage is TRBJ1-5, with no clear D. V lost 6 bases and J 6 bases, leaving 21 bases between the germline ends. The germline CDR1 and CDR2 sequences are MNHEY and SMNVEV (reference sequence). This CDR3 contains 16 residues. CDR3 in amino acids: CASRLGGNVQGQPQHF. The CDR3 coding sequence is TGTGCCAGCAGATTGGGAGGGAATGTACAAGGTCAGCCCCAGCATTTT.

The V call is TRBV2, the J call TRBJ1-6; D is perhaps TRBD1 (5 bases). The CDR3 runs to 14 residues. Germline values: CDR1 SNHLY, CDR2 FYNNEI. Trimming removed 7 bases at V and 7 bases at J, with 14 bases between. The CDR3 DNA follows: TGTGCCAGCATTAAATTACAGGACAATTCACCCCTCCACTTT. This gives the protein CASIKLQDNSPLHF.

The chain carries TRBV2 and TRBJ2-2; 7 bases agree with TRBD1. The germline V gene has CDR1 SNHLY and CDR2 FYNNEI. The CDR3 runs 14 residues. The V segment lost 9 bases and the J segment 1 base; nucleotides outside the gene matches: 5. This CDR3 is CARGDRLNTGELFF. The CDR3 coding sequence is TGTGCCAGGGGGGACAGACTGAACACCGGGGAGCTGTTTTTT.